This entry lists 18 T cell receptor beta chains sequenced from one sample in a study of blood T cell repertoires in COVID-19. Generated by immunoSEQ multiplex PCR, the TCRdb table keeps only in-frame clones and is missing some. The data contain roughly 250,000 clones, roughly 84% of them seen just once; the ten biggest clones take up 1.5%. Sequenced material: peripheral blood. These receptors all come from a woman aged 40-49 years who had recovered from COVID-19.

In this sample, this clone turned up a few times. The identical CDR3 is also encoded by other nucleotide sequences in the sample. V is TRBV9 and J is TRBJ1-1; D is ambiguous. This CDR3 has 15 amino acids. Trimming pared 3 bases from V and 0 bases from J, leaving 12 bases between. Per the germline V gene, CDR1 is SGDLS and CDR2 is YYNGEE. CDR3 DNA: TGTGCCAGCAGCGGGAGAGGAGGAATGAACACTGAAGCTTTCTTT. Its protein product is CASSGRGGMNTEAFF.

V gene TRBV2 combines with J gene TRBJ1-4; 9 bases agree with TRBD1. Trimming took 8 bases from V and 7 from J; bases not matched to a gene: 8. Germline loops: CDR1 SNHLY, CDR2 FYNNEI. The CDR3 is 14 amino acids. The CDR3: CASLRDRATEKLFF. DNA for the CDR3: TGTGCCAGCCTCAGGGACAGGGCGACTGAAAAACTGTTTTTT.

The chain is built from TRBV2 and TRBJ2-4; TRBD2 aligns across 7 bases. Germline lookup yields CDR1 SNHLY and CDR2 FYNNEI. V shed 6 bases, J shed 1 base, and the junction held 6 bases outside the gene matches. This CDR3 comprises 15 residues. The CDR3 sequence is CASSETSSAKNIQYF. CDR3 sequence (DNA): TGTGCCAGCAGCGAGACTAGCTCTGCCAAAAACATTCAGTACTTC.

The CDR3 is CASSARTGITEAFF. The CDR3 DNA reads TGTGCCAGCAGCGCCCGGACAGGGATAACTGAAGCTTTCTTT. The J gene is TRBJ1-1, the V gene TRBV11-3, with 8 bases matching TRBD1. CDR3 length: 14 residues. Trimming at V came to 5 bases and at J to 5 bases, leaving 7 bases not matched to a gene. CDR1 SGHNT and CDR2 YENEEA come from the germline V gene.

The rearrangement links TRBV7-2 to TRBJ1-4, with D tentatively TRBD1 (5 bases). Germline V CDR1 and CDR2: SGHTA, FQGNSA. The CDR3 has 14 residues. The V end was cut by 4 bases, the J end by 1 base, with 7 bases between. CDR3 sequence: CASSSQGTNEKLFF. As DNA, the CDR3 is TGTGCCAGCAGCTCCCAGGGAACTAATGAAAAACTGTTTTTT.

The rearrangement joins TRBV19 to TRBJ1-2; 8 positions match TRBD1. CDR1 is LNHDA and CDR2 is SQIVND in the germline V gene (reference sequence). The CDR3 length is 17 residues. The J segment lost 2 bases and the V segment lost 4 bases, leaving 12 bases of the junction unmatched. The CDR3 DNA reads as TGTGCCAGTAGTAAGTTTGTAGGGCAGGGGGCGAACTATGGCTACACCTTC. This encodes CASSKFVGQGANYGYTF.

This chain uses TRBV18 with TRBJ1-5; 10 bases match TRBD1. The V segment lost 3 bases and the J segment 6 bases; nucleotides outside the gene matches: 8. This CDR3 comprises 16 residues. Looked up from germline, CDR1 is KGHSH and CDR2 is LQKENI. The CDR3 spells CASSPGTGAESQPQHF. The CDR3 bases are TGTGCCAGCTCACCCGGGACAGGGGCTGAGAGTCAGCCCCAGCATTTT.

The rearrangement links TRBV28 to TRBJ2-3, with a possible D match to TRBD1 (6 bases). CDR3 length: 13 residues. The V end lost 8 bases, the J end lost 0 bases, and 9 bases lay between the germline ends. The germline V gene encodes CDR1 MDHEN and CDR2 SYDVKM. Here the CDR3 reads CASGGVSTDTQYF. CDR3 in DNA: TGTGCCAGCGGGGGCGTTAGCACAGATACGCAGTATTTT.

The gene calls are TRBV5-4 and TRBJ1-1, with 7 bases fitting TRBD1. Germline lookup yields CDR1 SGHNT and CDR2 YYREEE (reference sequence). The CDR3 totals 13 residues. Trimming took 7 bases from V and 1 from J; bases not matched to a gene: 4. The CDR3 reads CASRGQPNTEAFF. The CDR3 DNA is TGTGCCAGCCGGGGACAGCCGAACACTGAAGCTTTCTTT.

The rearrangement joins TRBV19 to TRBJ2-3; a weak D match, TRBD2 (6 bases). CDR1 is LNHDA, CDR2 SQIVND, per germline (reference sequence). V lost 7 bases to trimming and J lost 2 bases, with 13 bases between them. The CDR3 has 14 residues. CDR3 region: CASKMGLYTDTQYF. As DNA, the CDR3 is TGTGCCAGTAAAATGGGACTTTACACAGATACGCAGTATTTT.

The chain is built from TRBV28 and TRBJ1-4; TRBD1 aligns across 8 bases. Trimming cost V 5 bases and J 7 bases; bases outside gene matches: 12. The CDR3 spans 16 residues. Germline values: CDR1 MDHEN, CDR2 SYDVKM. For the CDR3, the DNA is TGTGCCAGCAGTCGACGGCAGGGGGCGATGGGTGAAAAACTGTTTTTT. Its translation is CASSRRQGAMGEKLFF.

CDR3 in amino acids: CASSPGQGANQPQHF. CDR3 DNA: TGCGCCAGCAGCCCTGGACAGGGGGCCAATCAGCCCCAGCATTTT. This chain connects TRBV5-1 to TRBJ1-5, with TRBD1 matching 11 bases. Per the germline V gene, CDR1 is SGHRS and CDR2 is YFSETQ. This CDR3 has 15 residues. After removal of 4 bases from V and 3 bases from J, the junction contained 3 bases not matched to a gene.

The gene calls are TRBV5-1 and TRBJ2-3; 9 bases agree with TRBD1. Per the germline V gene, CDR1 is SGHRS and CDR2 is YFSETQ. The length of the CDR3 is 16 residues. V dropped 4 bases and J dropped 6; count of bases not matched to a gene: 12. CDR3 sequence: CASSIETGTGLDTQYF. For the CDR3, the DNA is TGCGCCAGCAGCATAGAGACCGGGACAGGGTTGGATACGCAGTATTTT.

V and J are TRBV12-3 or TRBV12-4 and TRBJ1-2, with TRBD1 identical over 7 bases. This CDR3 has 12 residues. Trimming cost V 6 bases and J 4 bases; bases outside gene matches: 2. The CDR3 sequence: CASRGTAYGYTF. As DNA, the CDR3 is TGTGCCAGCAGGGGGACAGCCTATGGCTACACCTTC.

The chain is built from TRBV6-5 and TRBJ1-1, with D uncertain. CDR1 and CDR2 (germline): MNHEY, SVGAGI. V was pared by 6 bases and J by 0 bases, with 8 bases between. This CDR3 region has 13 residues. The CDR3 nucleotides read TGTGCCAGCAGCCGAGGGCTGAACACTGAAGCTTTCTTT. Translation gives CASSRGLNTEAFF.

The V call is TRBV19, the J call TRBJ2-1; tentative D call: TRBD2 (6 bases). Per germline, CDR1 LNHDA and CDR2 SQIVND (reference sequence). V lost 5 bases, J lost 2 bases, and 13 bases lay in between. The CDR3 spans 15 residues. CDR3 nucleotides: TGTGCCAGTAGTTCTGCCGGGACTGCCTACAATGAGCAGTTCTTC. It translates to CASSSAGTAYNEQFF.

This clone turned up a few times. This chain joins TRBV2 and TRBJ1-1; maybe TRBD1 (5 bases). V lost 2 bases to trimming and J lost 4 bases, with 11 bases between them. This CDR3 has 14 amino acids. The germline V gene encodes CDR1 SNHLY and CDR2 FYNNEI. The CDR3: CASSEPVGGTEAFF. The CDR3 DNA is TGTGCCAGCAGTGAACCCGTCGGGGGCACTGAAGCTTTCTTT.

On this clone itself: The same CDR3 arises from other DNA sequences in this sample as well. This chain joins TRBV6-5 and TRBJ1-3; TRBD1 might be the D (5 bases). Trimming took 2 bases from V and 1 from J, leaving 6 bases between them. CDR1 is MNHEY and CDR2 is SVGAGI in the germline V gene. The CDR3 runs 14 residues. Here the CDR3 DNA reads TGTGCCAGCAGTTACCGGGGGTCTGGAAACACCATATATTTT. This translates into CASSYRGSGNTIYF.